This TCR beta chain was retrieved from a study of human T cells and chemical hapten exposure. Across the whole study: Patch tests put 0.01% DPC on the upper back, and the results were checked at 6 days.

CDR1 is MNHEY and CDR2 is SVGAGI in the germline V gene. Germline trimming cut 6 bases from V and 3 bases from J; bases unmatched to any gene: 9. This CDR3 has 15 amino acids. MiXCR was run by TCRdb on the RACE reads, yielding one entry per CDR3 protein. The data show 80,000 to 100,000 distinct CDR3 sequences, roughly a tenth seen once. The time point: patch test 3, about 24 weeks after DPC sensitization. Treatment noted: therapeutic diphenylcyclopropenone sensitization with weekly scalp DPC. The chain joins TRBV6-5 to TRBJ2-7; 9 positions agree with TRBD1. This sample comprised whole blood, obtained in connection with sensitization to the hapten diphenylcyclopropenone (DPC). The receptor was derived from a woman aged 50 to 60 with alopecia areata. Some clones in this sample may be carry-over from other donors' samples. The CDR3 DNA reads TGTGCCAGCAGCCGCGGGACAGGGAGGAACTACGAGCAGTACTTC. Its protein is CASSRGTGRNYEQYF.